One and the same sample provided the 3 T cell receptor beta chains below, sequenced in a study of T-cell memory formation after mild COVID-19. Using its own MiXCR run on the 5' RACE reads, TCRdb lists one record per CDR3 protein. The table records hundreds of thousands of distinct CDR3 sequences, 15% of them present only once. What was sequenced was PBMCs or a T cell subset sorted from them (not recorded which). These receptors were obtained from a man younger than 35 who had mild COVID-19 (a few samples of this study predate the infection). Cell type and time point are not known.

The table lists this clonotype with a few counts. The chain has TRBV13 and TRBJ2-3, with TRBD2 matching 8 bases. Germline loops: CDR1 PRHDT, CDR2 FYEKMQ (reference sequence). CDR3 size: 15 residues. V gave up 6 bases and J gave up 2 bases; unmatched junction bases: 7. The CDR3 here is CASRLRGGLTDTQYF. DNA for the CDR3: TGTGCCAGCAGGCTCCGGGGGGGCCTCACAGATACGCAGTATTTT.

This clonotype was recorded a few times. V gene TRBV18 combines with J gene TRBJ1-6, with 7 bases matching TRBD1. Trimming at V came to 3 bases and at J to 10 bases, leaving 12 bases not matched to a gene. The CDR3 is 16 amino acids. From germline, CDR1 is KGHSH and CDR2 LQKENI. CDR3 protein: CASSPTGYPSRSPLHF. CDR3 DNA sequence: TGTGCCAGCTCACCGACAGGGTATCCCTCGAGGTCACCCCTCCACTTT.

V gene TRBV12-3 or TRBV12-4 combines with J gene TRBJ1-2; D is undetermined. The germline V and J ends were trimmed by 4 bases and 2 bases, with 8 bases remaining between them. This CDR3 region has 13 residues. CDR3: CASSWSVNYGYTF. As DNA, the CDR3 is TGTGCCAGCAGTTGGTCAGTAAACTATGGCTACACCTTC.